This T cell receptor beta chain was found in a study of CD8 T cells in ankylosing spondylitis. Using its own MiXCR run on the 5' RACE reads, TCRdb lists one record per CDR3 protein. Of 55,000 or so distinct CDR3 sequences in the sample, 6.5% to 9% were seen once. The CDR3 is 11 residues long. Trimming stripped 8 bases from V and 2 bases from J, with 5 bases between. Germline CDR1 SEHNR, CDR2 FQNEAQ (reference sequence). The J gene is TRBJ2-3, the V gene TRBV7-9; no firm D call. Sequencing was performed on blood, either unsorted or a sorted T cell fraction (not recorded which). The TCR sequence derives from a female donor with ankylosing spondylitis or in good health (not recorded which). The CDR3 bases are TGTGCCAGCGGAACCACAGATACGCAGTATTTT. Its translation is CASGTTDTQYF.